The clone carrying this TCR beta chain is a singleton in its sample. Its antigen is not identified. The data derive from a study of T cell repertoires in cytomegalovirus infection. At the level of the study: Public signatures in TCR beta pointed to CMV infection and matching HLA type.

Broader study findings: CMV-specific TCR beta clonotypes restricted by HLA-C dominated the ex vivo response. People with CMV and the relevant HLA were identified by cumulative public TCR beta family frequency.

V lost 0 bases, J lost 2 bases, and 3 bases stayed unmatched. This CDR3 has 15 residues. Germline V gives CDR1 SGHRS, CDR2 YFSETQ. Via MiXCR, TCRdb re-called the reads, giving one row per CDR3 protein. The repertoire holds tens of thousands of distinct CDR3 sequences, with around half as singletons. The receptor comes from a human donor in good health (CMV status not recorded). Some clones in this sample may be carry-over from other donors' samples. The gene calls are TRBV5-1 and TRBJ2-7; TRBD2 agrees at 9 bases. Sample: CD8+ T cells from cultured PBMCs, taken from culture after CMV antigen stimulation. The CDR3 DNA sequence: TGCGCCAGCAGCTTGGGCGCGGGAGGGCCCTACGAGCAGTACTTC. It encodes CASSLGAGGPYEQYF.